The 16 T cell receptor beta chains listed next were all sequenced from one sample in a study of blood T cell repertoires in COVID-19. Libraries were prepared by immunoSEQ multiplex PCR; TCRdb keeps only in-frame clonotypes and omits some of them. The sample lists around 260,000 clones; about nine tenths were seen once. The sequenced material came from peripheral blood. Receptor source: a man in his forties who had recovered from COVID-19.

The genes are TRBV11-3 and TRBJ2-2, with TRBD2 matching 11 bases. The CDR3 has 15 amino acids. The V gene's germline CDR1 is SGHNT and CDR2 YENEEA. V was pared by 8 bases and J by 1 base, with 3 bases of the junction left unmatched. In nucleotides, the CDR3 is TGTGCCAGCGCTAGCGGGGGGCTGAACACCGGGGAGCTGTTTTTT. The encoded protein is CASASGGLNTGELFF.

This chain joins TRBV30 and TRBJ2-7; 14 bases align to TRBD2. Germline V gives CDR1 GTSNPN, CDR2 SVGIG (reference sequence). The V and J ends lost 4 bases and 3 bases, in that order; junction bases with no gene match: 8. The CDR3 is 16 residues long. CDR3 amino acids: CAWNPGTSGGNYEQYF. In DNA, the CDR3 is TGTGCCTGGAATCCCGGGACTAGCGGGGGAAACTACGAGCAGTACTTC.

The rearrangement links TRBV18 to TRBJ2-3; the D gene is possibly TRBD2 (6 bases). The V end was cut by 2 bases, the J end by 5 bases, with 11 bases between. Germline V gene sequence: CDR1 KGHSH, CDR2 LQKENI. The CDR3 consists of 14 residues. The CDR3 sequence: CASSPATSRDTQYF. The CDR3 region has the DNA TGTGCCAGCTCACCAGCCACTAGCCGAGATACGCAGTATTTT. Full variable domain (remainder filled in from reference TRBV18 and TRBJ2-3): NAGVMQNPRHLVRRRGQEARLRCSPMKGHSHVYWYRQLPEEGLKFMVYLQKENIIDESGMPKERFSAEFPKEGPSILRIQQVVRGDSAAYFCASSPATSRDTQYFGPGTRLTVL.

This chain uses TRBV18 with TRBJ2-3; TRBD2 aligns across 7 bases. With V trimmed by 5 bases and J by 5 bases, 1 base remained unmatched. Germline CDR1 KGHSH, CDR2 LQKENI. The CDR3 has 12 amino acids. The CDR3: CASSTGGDTQYF. CDR3 DNA sequence: TGTGCCAGCTCAACGGGAGGAGATACGCAGTATTTT.

This clone was observed a single time. V usage is TRBV2 and J usage is TRBJ2-1; 10 nucleotides align to TRBD2. Losses at the gene ends were 4 bases for V and 4 bases for J; bases not matched to a gene: 4. CDR3 length equals 15 residues. Per germline, CDR1 SNHLY and CDR2 FYNNEI. The CDR3 region has the DNA TGTGCCAGCAGTGTAGCGGGAGGAGCATACAATGAGCAGTTCTTC. Amino acid sequence: CASSVAGGAYNEQFF.

V gene TRBV6-1 combines with J gene TRBJ1-5, with D tentatively TRBD1 (5 bases). The length of the CDR3 is 15 residues. Trimming cost V 2 bases and J 1 base, with 9 bases left between them. Germline assignment: CDR1 MNHNS and CDR2 SASEGT. CDR3 nucleotide sequence: TGTGCCAGCAGTGAACAAGGGGTGAGCAATCAGCCCCAGCATTTT. Protein product: CASSEQGVSNQPQHF.

This sequence joins TRBV12-5 and TRBJ1-3; D remains ambiguous. CDR1 and CDR2 (germline): LGHNT, FRNRAP. Trimming cost V 1 base and J 0 bases, with 13 bases left between them. The CDR3 runs to 17 residues. The chain's CDR3 is CASGLGAAGYSGNTIYF. In DNA, the CDR3 is TGTGCTAGTGGTTTGGGGGCCGCAGGATACTCTGGAAACACCATATATTTT.

J is TRBJ2-3 and V is TRBV2; D may be TRBD1 (6 bases). Trimming left V 2 bases short and J 3 bases short, with 15 bases between. The CDR3 runs to 16 residues. Germline V gene sequence: CDR1 SNHLY, CDR2 FYNNEI. DNA of the CDR3: TGTGCCAGCAGTGAAAGGTTAACAGGGCGGACAGATACGCAGTATTTT. It translates to CASSERLTGRTDTQYF.

The gene calls are TRBV10-1 and TRBJ2-1; possibly TRBD1 for D (6 bases). Trimming cost V 10 bases and J 3 bases, with 28 bases left between them. The CDR3 contains 18 residues. In germline, CDR1 is WNHNN, CDR2 SYGVQD (reference sequence). The CDR3 nucleotides are TGCGCCACCGTCCCAGGGGAAGGCATAGGGCAAGGCTACAATGAGCAGTTCTTC. Its protein is CATVPGEGIGQGYNEQFF.

The chain combines TRBV10-2 with TRBJ1-5, with D maybe TRBD1 (6 bases). This CDR3 spans 16 amino acids. The ends were cut back, 2 bases at V and 3 bases at J, with 14 bases in the middle. Germline lookup yields CDR1 WSHSY and CDR2 SAAADI. CDR3: CASSEGRGRDNQPQHF. Here the CDR3 DNA reads TGCGCCAGCAGTGAGGGCAGGGGCAGGGACAATCAGCCCCAGCATTTT.

This sequence joins TRBV7-9 and TRBJ2-7; D possibly corresponds to TRBD2 (5 bases). Germline-derived CDR1 and CDR2 are SEHNR and FQNEAQ (reference sequence). With 6 bases removed from V and 0 bases from J, the gap between germline ends came to 12 bases. The CDR3 runs to 14 residues. CDR3 loop: CASRPQADSYEQYF. The CDR3 DNA is TGTGCCAGCAGGCCCCAAGCGGACTCCTACGAGCAGTACTTC. Together with reference TRBV7-9 and TRBJ2-7, the CDR3 gives the full variable domain: DTGVSQNPRHKITKRGQNVTFRCDPISEHNRLYWYRQTLGQGPEFLTYFQNEAQLEKSRLLSDRFSAERPKGSFSTLEIQRTEQGDSAMYLCASRPQADSYEQYFGPGTRLTVT.

This sequence joins TRBV5-5 and TRBJ2-5; 9 nucleotides match TRBD1. The germline CDR1 and CDR2 sequences are SGHKS and YYEKEE (reference sequence). Trimming removed 3 bases from V and 3 bases from J; junction bases left unmatched: 6. This CDR3 is 15 amino acids long. The CDR3 nucleotides read TGTGCCAGCAGCTCCCCCGGGACAGGGAAAGAGACCCAGTACTTC. The encoded protein is CASSSPGTGKETQYF.

V and J are TRBV21-1 and TRBJ2-6; TRBD1 was called by the table and not checked on the DNA. TRBV21-1 is a listed pseudogene. The CDR3 runs to 19 residues. The CDR3 is CASRNVAGQEDSGANVLTF. The CDR3 DNA is TGTGCCAGCAGAAACGTGGCGGGACAGGAGGATTCTGGGGCCAACGTCCTGACTTTC.

J is TRBJ2-7 and V is TRBV19; 8 bases are shared with TRBD2. Germline V lookup: CDR1 LNHDA, CDR2 SQIVND (reference sequence). The CDR3 spans 15 residues. The V and J ends lost 0 bases and 6 bases, in that order; junction bases with no gene match: 7. The CDR3 nucleotides read TGTGCCAGTAGTATAGACCGGGGGGGCACGTCCGAGCAGTACTTC. Translation gives CASSIDRGGTSEQYF.

The chain employs TRBV5-8 and TRBJ1-5; D possibly corresponds to TRBD1 (6 bases). The V and J ends lost 4 bases and 4 bases respectively, with 18 bases between them. The germline V gene has CDR1 SGHTS and CDR2 YDEGEE. The CDR3 consists of 16 residues. CDR3 DNA: TGTGCCAGCAGCAATTATAGGGGGGGCGCGAATCAGCCCCAGCATTTT. Translated: CASSNYRGGANQPQHF. Full variable domain (remainder filled in from reference TRBV5-8 and TRBJ1-5): EAGVTQSPTHLIKTRGQQATLRCSPISGHTSVYWYQQALGLGLQFLLWYDEGEERNRGNFPPRFSGRQFPNYSSELNVNALELEDSALYLCASSNYRGGANQPQHFGDGTRLSIL.

In this sample, this clone turned up once. The rearrangement uses TRBV7-9 and TRBJ2-5; the match to TRBD2 covers 8 bases. Unmatched junction bases numbered 8, after V lost 4 bases and J lost 4 bases. The germline CDR1 and CDR2 sequences are SEHNR and FQNEAQ (reference sequence). The CDR3 is 15 residues long. The DNA for the CDR3 is TGTGCCAGCAGCTCCCCCCGCGGGGGGCTAGAGACCCAGTACTTC. Residues: CASSSPRGGLETQYF.